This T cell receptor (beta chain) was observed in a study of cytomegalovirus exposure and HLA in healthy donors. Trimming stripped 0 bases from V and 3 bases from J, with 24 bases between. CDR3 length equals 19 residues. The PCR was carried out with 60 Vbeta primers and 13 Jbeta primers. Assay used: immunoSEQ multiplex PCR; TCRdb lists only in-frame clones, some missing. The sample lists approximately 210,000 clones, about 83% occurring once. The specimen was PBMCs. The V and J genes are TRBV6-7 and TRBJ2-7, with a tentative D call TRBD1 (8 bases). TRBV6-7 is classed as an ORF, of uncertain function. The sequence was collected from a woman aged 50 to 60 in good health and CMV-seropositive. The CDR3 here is CASSYSKTASGGQDYEQYF. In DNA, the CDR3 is TGTGCCAGCAGTTACTCGAAAACCGCATCGGGGGGACAGGACTACGAGCAGTACTTC.